The rows below give T cell receptor beta chains drawn from one sample of a study of post-analysis software for immune sequencing data. TCRdb recomputed calls from the PCR reads with MiXCR, one row per CDR3 protein. The sample lists 750,000 to 950,000 distinct CDR3 sequences; 53% were seen once. The sample was blood. Receptor source: a girl aged 10-17 years with multiple sclerosis. Each CDR3 is given without its conserved first and last residue.

j_call	v_call	cdr3_aa
TRBJ1-4	TRBV10-3	AISEGTVGEKLF
TRBJ2-7	TRBV20-1	SAREGWIQY
TRBJ2-5	TRBV29-1	SSPSQGGETQY
TRBJ2-7	TRBV20-1	SANRQSSYEQY
TRBJ2-7	TRBV20-1	SARDGGRVSYEQY
TRBJ2-7	TRBV5-5	ASTETGTHYEQY
TRBJ1-6	TRBV7-2	ASRPSDGHSPLH
TRBJ2-7	TRBV10-3	AISESLLAGITYEQY
TRBJ2-2	TRBV5-5	ASSLSRALPGELF
TRBJ1-1	TRBV12-5	ASGFEPTEAF
TRBJ2-1	TRBV12-3/TRBV12-4	ASSLYGTGYNEQF
TRBJ2-5	TRBV5-1	ASSSFVGEGWETQY
TRBJ2-1	TRBV3-1	ASSQEGPRYEQF
TRBJ1-1	TRBV20-1	SARDQTAGNTEAF
TRBJ2-7	TRBV6-5	ASSYTDGTSNSYEQY
TRBJ1-2	TRBV28	ASSSPGQGADTRYGYT
TRBJ2-1	TRBV14	ASSQDFGTSGRQEQF
TRBJ2-5	TRBV10-3	AISFARGETQY
TRBJ2-3	TRBV15	AASTSSGEPTDTQY
.	TRBV20-1	SARAQTSGRGVGEQY
TRBJ2-2	TRBV20-1	SASGGAGVTGELF
TRBJ2-7	TRBV20-1	SARALTGEYGEQY
TRBJ2-3	TRBV6-6	ASSSLAGVPDTQY
TRBJ2-7	TRBV3-1	ASSQEQLLSYEQY
TRBJ1-5	TRBV7-2	ASSLRGRVANQPQH
TRBJ2-5	TRBV4-2	ASSQDPLQKETQY